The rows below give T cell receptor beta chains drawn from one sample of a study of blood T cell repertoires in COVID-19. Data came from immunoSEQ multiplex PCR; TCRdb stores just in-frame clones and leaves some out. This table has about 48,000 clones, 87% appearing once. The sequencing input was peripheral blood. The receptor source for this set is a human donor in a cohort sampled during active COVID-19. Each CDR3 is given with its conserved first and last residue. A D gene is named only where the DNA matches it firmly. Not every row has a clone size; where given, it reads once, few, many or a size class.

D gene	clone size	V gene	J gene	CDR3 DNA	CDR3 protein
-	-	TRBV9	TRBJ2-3	TGTGCCAGCAGCGTAGTAGGGGCCAACACAGATACGCAGTATTTT	CASSVVGANTDTQYF
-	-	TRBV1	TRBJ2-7	TGCACCAGCAGCCAAGTCTTGGGACAGGGGATGATAGGTTGCTACGAGCAGTACTTC	CTSSQVLGQGMIGCYEQYF
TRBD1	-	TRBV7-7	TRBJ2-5	TGTGCCAGCAGCAAGGACAGGGGAAGCCAAGAGACCCAGTACTTC	CASSKDRGSQETQYF
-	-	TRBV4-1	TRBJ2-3	TGCGCCAGCAGCTTAATCGGGGGTGATGCAGATACGCAGTATTTT	CASSLIGGDADTQYF
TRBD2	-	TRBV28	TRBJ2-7	TGTGCCACCGGGACACTCGGACTAGCGGCCGGAGGTCTGTACTTC	CATGTLGLAAGGLYF
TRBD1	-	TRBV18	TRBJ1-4	TGTGCCAGCTCACTCTTGACCACGGGACAGGGGCGAAATGAAAAACTGTTTTTT	CASSLLTTGQGRNEKLFF
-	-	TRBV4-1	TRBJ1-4	TGCGCCAGCAGCCATAGGGCGCAGGGTGGGGAAAAACTGTTTTTT	CASSHRAQGGEKLFF
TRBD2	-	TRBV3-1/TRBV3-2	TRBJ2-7	TGTGCCAGCAGCCCCGGGAGGGGAGGGCCGTCCTACGAGCAGTACTTC	CASSPGRGGPSYEQYF
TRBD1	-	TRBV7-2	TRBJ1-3	TGTGCCAGCAGCTCACAGGGGGCCGATGGAAACACCATATATTTT	CASSSQGADGNTIYF
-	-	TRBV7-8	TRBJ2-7	TGTGCCAGCAGCTCCTCGGACACTTACGAGCAGTACTTC	CASSSSDTYEQYF
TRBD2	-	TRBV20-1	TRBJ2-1	TGCAGTGCTTGGACTAGCTATGAGCAGTTCTTC	CSAWTSYEQFF
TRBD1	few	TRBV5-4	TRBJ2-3	TGTGCCAGCAGCCCCCGACAGGGAAGCACAGATACGCAGTATTTT	CASSPRQGSTDTQYF
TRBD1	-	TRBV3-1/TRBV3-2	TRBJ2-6	TGTGCCAGCAGCCGACAGGGGTCTGGGGCCAACGTCCTGACTTTC	CASSRQGSGANVLTF
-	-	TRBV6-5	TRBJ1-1	TGTGCCAGCAGTACAGGGAACACTGAAGCTTTCTTT	CASSTGNTEAFF
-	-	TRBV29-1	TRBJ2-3	TGCAGCGTTGCGGCAGGGGTCACAGATACGCAGTATTTT	CSVAAGVTDTQYF
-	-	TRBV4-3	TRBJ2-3	TGCGCCAGCAGCCAAGACTGGAGGGGATTCACAGATACGCAGTATTTT	CASSQDWRGFTDTQYF
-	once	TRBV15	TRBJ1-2	TGTGCCACCAGCAGAGGAGGCGGCTATGGCTACACCTTC	CATSRGGGYGYTF
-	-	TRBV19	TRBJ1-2	TGTGCCAGTAGTGACAAATACTATGGCTACACCTTC	CASSDKYYGYTF
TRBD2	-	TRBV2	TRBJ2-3	TGTGCCAGCAGTGAGGGCGGGGGGGCCCAAGATACGCAGTATTTT	CASSEGGGAQDTQYF
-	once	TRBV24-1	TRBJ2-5	TGTGCCACGCGATTCTATCAGGGTCGGGGGGAGACCCAGTACTTC	CATRFYQGRGETQYF
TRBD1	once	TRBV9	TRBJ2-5	TGTGCCAGCTCGACAGGGGAAGAGACCCAGTACTTC	CASSTGEETQYF
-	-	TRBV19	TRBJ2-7	TGTGCCAGTAGTATGGGGAGTTCGGGATCCTTATACGAGCAGTACTTC	CASSMGSSGSLYEQYF
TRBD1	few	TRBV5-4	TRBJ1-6	TGTGCCAGCAGCCAGACAGGGTATAATTCACCCCTCCACTTT	CASSQTGYNSPLHF
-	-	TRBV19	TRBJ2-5	TGTGCCAGTAGTGGGCCCAACCCCGGGGGGACCCAGTACTTC	CASSGPNPGGTQYF
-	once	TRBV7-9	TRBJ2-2	TGTGCCACCCCCCAGGGCAGCGCGAACACCGGGGAGCTGTTTTTT	CATPQGSANTGELFF
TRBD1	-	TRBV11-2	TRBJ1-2	TGTGCCAGCAGCTTATACAGGGGCGGCTACACCTTC	CASSLYRGGYTF
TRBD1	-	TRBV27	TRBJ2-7	TGTGCCAGCAGGGACGCGGACAGGGGGCGAGAGCAGTACTTC	CASRDADRGREQYF
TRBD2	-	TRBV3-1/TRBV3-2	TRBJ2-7	TGTGCCAGCAGCCAAGCCGGTGGGGGACTAGCGGGGGTGCACTCCTACGAGCAGTACTTC	CASSQAGGGLAGVHSYEQYF
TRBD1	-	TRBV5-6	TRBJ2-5	TGTGCCAGCAGCCCCGGGACAGGGGGCGGGGAGACCCAGTACTTC	CASSPGTGGGETQYF
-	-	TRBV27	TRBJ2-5	TGTGCCAGCAGTTTATCATTCCCTCCCCCTAACCTGGAGACCCAGTACTTC	CASSLSFPPPNLETQYF
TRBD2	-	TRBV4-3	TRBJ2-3	TGCGCCAGCAGCCAAGACGGGGCGGGGGGGCCTCAGACGCAGTATTTT	CASSQDGAGGPQTQYF
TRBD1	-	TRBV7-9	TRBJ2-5	TGTGCCAGCAGGGACAGGGGTGGCCAAGAGACCCAGTACTTC	CASRDRGGQETQYF
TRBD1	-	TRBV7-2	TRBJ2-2	TGTGCCAGCAGCTTTCCTGACAGGGGACCGAACACCGGGGAGCTGTTTTTT	CASSFPDRGPNTGELFF
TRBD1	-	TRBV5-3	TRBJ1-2	TGTGCCAGAAGCCGAGGACAGGGTAACTATGGCTACACCTTC	CARSRGQGNYGYTF
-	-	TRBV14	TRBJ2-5	TGTGCCAGCAGTAGGGGACAACAAGAGACCCAGTACTTC	CASSRGQQETQYF
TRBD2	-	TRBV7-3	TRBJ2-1	TGTGCCAGCAGCTTAAGACTAGCGGAGACCTACAATGAGCAGTTCTTC	CASSLRLAETYNEQFF
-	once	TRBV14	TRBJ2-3	TGTGCCAGCAGCCAAGATCGGGGGATCACAGATACGCAGTATTTT	CASSQDRGITDTQYF
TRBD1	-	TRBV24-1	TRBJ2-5	TGTGCCACCAGGGAACAGGGGAGCGAGACCCAGTACTTC	CATREQGSETQYF
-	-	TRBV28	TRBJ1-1	TGTGCCAGCAGGAGAACTGAAGCTTTCTTT	CASRRTEAFF
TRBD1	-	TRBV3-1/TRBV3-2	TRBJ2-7	TGTGCCAGCAGCCAAGAAGGGACAGGGGGGCAGTACTTC	CASSQEGTGGQYF